This T cell receptor (beta chain) came from a study of T-cell reconstitution after alpha-beta-depleted transplantation in children. As for this clonotype: Its antigen is as yet unknown.

Germline lookup yields CDR1 MDHEN and CDR2 SYDVKM. V gave up 6 bases and J gave up 5 bases; unmatched junction bases: 8. This CDR3 contains 15 residues. Findings of the study overall: Some patients' high day-60 TCRbeta diversity was traced to surviving recipient T cells and thymic progenitors. Newly produced T cells mostly accounted for T-cell counts and diversity one year post-transplant.

It was with unique molecular identifiers that the TCRbeta library was prepared. MiXCR was run by TCRdb on the PCR reads, yielding one entry per CDR3 protein. The sample has 500,000 to 750,000 distinct CDR3 sequences; 10% to 15% are singletons. This chain connects TRBV28 to TRBJ2-3; 10 nucleotides line up with TRBD2. Material: PBMCs, mostly from graft donor cells, obtained 360 days after TCRalphabeta/CD19-depleted stem cell transplant. The source is a male patient aged 10 to 17 who had a stem cell transplant for acute myeloid leukemia, so the T cells may come from the graft donor. CDR3 DNA: TGTGCCAGCAGCCCAGCGGGAGGGCCTAAAGATACGCAGTATTTT. As protein: CASSPAGGPKDTQYF.